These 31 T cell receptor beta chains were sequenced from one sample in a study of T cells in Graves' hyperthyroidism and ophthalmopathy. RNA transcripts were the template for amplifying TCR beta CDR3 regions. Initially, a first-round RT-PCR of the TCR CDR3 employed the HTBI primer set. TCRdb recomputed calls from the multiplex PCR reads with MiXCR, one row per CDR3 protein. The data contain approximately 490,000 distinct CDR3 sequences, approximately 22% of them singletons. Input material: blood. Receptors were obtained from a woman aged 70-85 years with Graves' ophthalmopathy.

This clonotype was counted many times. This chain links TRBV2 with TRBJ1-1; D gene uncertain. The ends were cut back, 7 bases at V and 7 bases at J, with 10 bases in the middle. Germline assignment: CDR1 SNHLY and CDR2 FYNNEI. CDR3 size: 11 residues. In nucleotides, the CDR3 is TGTGCCAGCAACGGAGACTTTGAAGCTTTCTTT. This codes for CASNGDFEAFF.

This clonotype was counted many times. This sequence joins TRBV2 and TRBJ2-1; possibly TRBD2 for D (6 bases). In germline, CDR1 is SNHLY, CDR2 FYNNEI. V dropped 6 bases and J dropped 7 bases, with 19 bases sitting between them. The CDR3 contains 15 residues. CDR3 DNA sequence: TGTGCCAGCAGCCGACCCCTAGCCGGGGGAAATGAGCAGTTCTTC. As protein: CASSRPLAGGNEQFF.

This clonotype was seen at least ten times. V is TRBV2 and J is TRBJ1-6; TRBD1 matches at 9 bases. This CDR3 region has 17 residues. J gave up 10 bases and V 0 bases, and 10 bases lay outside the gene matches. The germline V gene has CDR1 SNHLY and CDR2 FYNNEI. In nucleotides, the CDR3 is TGTGCCAGCAGTGAAGCGCTACTTGGGACAGGGTACTCACCCCTCCACTTT. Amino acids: CASSEALLGTGYSPLHF.

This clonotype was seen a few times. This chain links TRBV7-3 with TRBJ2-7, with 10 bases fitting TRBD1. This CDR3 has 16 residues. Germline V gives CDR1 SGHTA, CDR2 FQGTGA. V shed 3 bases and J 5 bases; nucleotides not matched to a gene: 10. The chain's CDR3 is CASSFLRGTGADEQYF. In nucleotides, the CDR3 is TGTGCCAGCAGCTTCCTCCGTGGGACAGGGGCCGACGAGCAGTACTTC.

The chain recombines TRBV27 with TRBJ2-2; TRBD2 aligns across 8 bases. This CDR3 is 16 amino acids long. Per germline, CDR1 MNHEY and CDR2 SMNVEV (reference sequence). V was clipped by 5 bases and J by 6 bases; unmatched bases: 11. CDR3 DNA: TGTGCCAGCAGTGCAACTAGCGGTTGGGGTGCCGGGGAGCTGTTTTTT. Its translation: CASSATSGWGAGELFF.

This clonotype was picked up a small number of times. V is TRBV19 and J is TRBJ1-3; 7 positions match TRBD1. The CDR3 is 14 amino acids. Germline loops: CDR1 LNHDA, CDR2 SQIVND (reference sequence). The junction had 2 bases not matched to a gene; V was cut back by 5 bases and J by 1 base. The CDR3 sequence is CASSRTGSGNTIYF. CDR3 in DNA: TGTGCCAGTAGTCGGACAGGTTCTGGAAACACCATATATTTT.

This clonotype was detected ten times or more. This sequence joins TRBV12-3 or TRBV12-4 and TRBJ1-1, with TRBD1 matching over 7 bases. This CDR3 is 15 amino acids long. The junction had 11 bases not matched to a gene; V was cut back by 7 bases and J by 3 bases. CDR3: CASTGRGTVDTEAFF. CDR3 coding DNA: TGTGCCAGCACTGGTCGGGGGACAGTTGACACTGAAGCTTTCTTT.

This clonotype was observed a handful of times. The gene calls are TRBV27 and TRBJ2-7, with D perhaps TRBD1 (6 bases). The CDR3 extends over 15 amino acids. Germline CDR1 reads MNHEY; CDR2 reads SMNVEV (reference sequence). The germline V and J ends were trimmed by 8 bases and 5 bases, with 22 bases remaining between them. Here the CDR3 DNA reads TGTGCCAGCTCTCCCAGTATCTGGGGGCAGAACGAGCAGTACTTC. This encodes CASSPSIWGQNEQYF.

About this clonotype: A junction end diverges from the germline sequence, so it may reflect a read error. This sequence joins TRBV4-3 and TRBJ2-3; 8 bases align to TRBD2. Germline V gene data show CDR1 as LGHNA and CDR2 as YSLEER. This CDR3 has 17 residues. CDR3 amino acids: CASSRGAGEYDTDTQYF. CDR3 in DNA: TGCGCCAGCAGCCGGGGAGCGGGAGAGTACGACACAGACACGCAGTATTTT.

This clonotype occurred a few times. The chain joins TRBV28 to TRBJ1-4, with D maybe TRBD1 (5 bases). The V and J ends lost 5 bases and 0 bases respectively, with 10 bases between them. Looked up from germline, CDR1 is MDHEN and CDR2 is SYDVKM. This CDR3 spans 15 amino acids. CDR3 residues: CASSLTGTTNEKLFF. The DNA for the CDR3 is TGTGCCAGCAGTCTAACAGGAACAACTAATGAAAAACTGTTTTTT.

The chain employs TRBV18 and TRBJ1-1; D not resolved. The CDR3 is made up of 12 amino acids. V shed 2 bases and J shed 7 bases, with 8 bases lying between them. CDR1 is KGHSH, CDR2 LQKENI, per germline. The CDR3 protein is CASSPIQVEAFF. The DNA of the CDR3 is TGTGCCAGCTCACCAATCCAGGTTGAAGCTTTCTTT.

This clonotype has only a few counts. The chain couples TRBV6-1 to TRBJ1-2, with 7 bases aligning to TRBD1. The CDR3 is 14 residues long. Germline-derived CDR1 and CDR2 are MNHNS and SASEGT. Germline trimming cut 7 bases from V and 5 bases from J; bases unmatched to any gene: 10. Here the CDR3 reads CASKPLGQDYGYTF. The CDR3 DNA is TGTGCCAGCAAACCTCTTGGACAGGATTATGGCTACACCTTC.

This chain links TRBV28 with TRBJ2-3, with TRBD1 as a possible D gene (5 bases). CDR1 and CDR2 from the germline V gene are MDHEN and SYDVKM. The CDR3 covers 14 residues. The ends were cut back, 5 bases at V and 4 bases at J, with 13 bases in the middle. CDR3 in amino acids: CASSEPTEPDTQYF. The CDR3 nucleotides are TGTGCCAGCAGTGAACCGACAGAACCAGATACGCAGTATTTT.

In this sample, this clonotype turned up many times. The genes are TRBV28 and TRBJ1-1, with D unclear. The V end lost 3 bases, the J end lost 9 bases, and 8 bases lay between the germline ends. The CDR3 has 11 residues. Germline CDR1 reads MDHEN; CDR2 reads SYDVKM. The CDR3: CASSLRAQAFF. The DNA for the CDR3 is TGTGCCAGCAGTTTGAGGGCTCAAGCTTTCTTT.

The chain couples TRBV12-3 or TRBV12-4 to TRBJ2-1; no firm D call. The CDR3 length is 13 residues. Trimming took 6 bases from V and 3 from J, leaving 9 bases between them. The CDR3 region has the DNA TGTGCCAGCAGCAAAAAGGACTACAATGAGCAGTTCTTC. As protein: CASSKKDYNEQFF.

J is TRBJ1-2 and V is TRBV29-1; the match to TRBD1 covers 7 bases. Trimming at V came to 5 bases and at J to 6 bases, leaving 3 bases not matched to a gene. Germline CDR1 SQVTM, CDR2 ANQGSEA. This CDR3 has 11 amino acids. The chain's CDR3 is CSVTGDDGYTF. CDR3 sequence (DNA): TGCAGCGTTACAGGGGACGATGGCTACACCTTC.

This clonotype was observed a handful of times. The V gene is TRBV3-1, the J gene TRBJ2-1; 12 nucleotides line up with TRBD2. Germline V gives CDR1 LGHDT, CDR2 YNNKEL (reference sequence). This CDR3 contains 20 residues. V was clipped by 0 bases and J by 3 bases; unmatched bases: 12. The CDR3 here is CASSQDIGLAGGNCYNEQFF. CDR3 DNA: TGTGCCAGCAGCCAAGACATCGGGCTAGCGGGAGGGAACTGCTACAATGAGCAGTTCTTC.

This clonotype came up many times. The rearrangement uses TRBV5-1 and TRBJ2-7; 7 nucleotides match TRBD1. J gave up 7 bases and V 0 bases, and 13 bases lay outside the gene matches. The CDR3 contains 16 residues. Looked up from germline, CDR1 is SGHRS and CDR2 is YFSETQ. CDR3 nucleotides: TGCGCCAGCAGCTTGGGGGCCGGACAGGTTGCCGGTGAGCAGTACTTC. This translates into CASSLGAGQVAGEQYF.

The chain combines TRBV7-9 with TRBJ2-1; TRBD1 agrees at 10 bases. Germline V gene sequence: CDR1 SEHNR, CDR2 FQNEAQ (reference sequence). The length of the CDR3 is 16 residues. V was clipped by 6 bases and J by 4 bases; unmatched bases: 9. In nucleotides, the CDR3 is TGTGCCAGCAGTACCGGGACAGGGGTATTTTACAATGAGCAGTTCTTC. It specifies CASSTGTGVFYNEQFF.

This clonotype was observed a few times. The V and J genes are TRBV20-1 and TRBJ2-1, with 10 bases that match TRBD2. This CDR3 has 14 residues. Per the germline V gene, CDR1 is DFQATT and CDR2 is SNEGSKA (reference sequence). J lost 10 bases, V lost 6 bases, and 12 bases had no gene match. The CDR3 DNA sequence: TGCAGTGCACGCCAGCGGGAGGGCCTAGAAGAGCAGTTCTTC. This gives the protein CSARQREGLEEQFF.

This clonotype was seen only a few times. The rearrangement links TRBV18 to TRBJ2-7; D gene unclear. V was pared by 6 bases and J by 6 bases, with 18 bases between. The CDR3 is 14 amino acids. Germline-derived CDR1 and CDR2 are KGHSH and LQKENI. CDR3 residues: CASSPSMTPGEQYF. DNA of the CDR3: TGTGCCAGCTCCCCCTCCATGACACCGGGCGAGCAGTACTTC.

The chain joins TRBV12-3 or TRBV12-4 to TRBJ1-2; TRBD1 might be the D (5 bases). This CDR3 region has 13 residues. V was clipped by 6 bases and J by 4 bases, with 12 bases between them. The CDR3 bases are TGTGCCAGCAGCCACGGGACTCTCTATGGCTACACCTTC. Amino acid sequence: CASSHGTLYGYTF.

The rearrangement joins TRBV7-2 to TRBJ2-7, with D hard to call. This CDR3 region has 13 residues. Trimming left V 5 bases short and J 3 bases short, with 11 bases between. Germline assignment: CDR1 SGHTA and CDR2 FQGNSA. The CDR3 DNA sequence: TGTGCCAGCAGCATGGACCACCGCTACGAGCAGTACTTC. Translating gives CASSMDHRYEQYF.

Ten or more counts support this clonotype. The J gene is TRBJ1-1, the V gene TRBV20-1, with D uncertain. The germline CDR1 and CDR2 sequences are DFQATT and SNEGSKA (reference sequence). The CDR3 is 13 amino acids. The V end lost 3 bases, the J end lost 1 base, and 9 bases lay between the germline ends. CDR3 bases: TGCAGTGCTAGGGAGGGAGCGAACACTGAAGCTTTCTTT. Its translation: CSAREGANTEAFF.

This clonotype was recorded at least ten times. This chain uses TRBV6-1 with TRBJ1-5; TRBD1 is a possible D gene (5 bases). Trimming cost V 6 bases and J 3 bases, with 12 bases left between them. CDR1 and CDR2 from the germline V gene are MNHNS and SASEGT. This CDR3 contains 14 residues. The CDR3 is CASRAGQLNQPQHF. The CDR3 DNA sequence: TGTGCCAGCAGGGCTGGACAACTCAATCAGCCCCAGCATTTT.

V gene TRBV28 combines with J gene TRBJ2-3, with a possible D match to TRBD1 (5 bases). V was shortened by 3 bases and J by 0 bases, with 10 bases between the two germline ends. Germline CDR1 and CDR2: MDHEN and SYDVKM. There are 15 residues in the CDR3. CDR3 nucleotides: TGTGCCAGCAGTTTCACAGGTGCTAGCACAGATACGCAGTATTTT. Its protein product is CASSFTGASTDTQYF.

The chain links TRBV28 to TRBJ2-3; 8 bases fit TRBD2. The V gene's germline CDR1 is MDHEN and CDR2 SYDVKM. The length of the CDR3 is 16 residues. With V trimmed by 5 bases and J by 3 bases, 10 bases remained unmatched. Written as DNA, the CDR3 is TGTGCCAGCAGTCTTGGTAGCGGGATAGGGACAGATACGCAGTATTTT. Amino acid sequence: CASSLGSGIGTDTQYF.

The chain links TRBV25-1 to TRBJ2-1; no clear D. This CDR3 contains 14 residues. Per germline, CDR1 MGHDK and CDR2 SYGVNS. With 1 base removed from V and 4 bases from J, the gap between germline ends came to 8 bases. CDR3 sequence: CASSESGDYNEQFF. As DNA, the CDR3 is TGTGCCAGCAGTGAATCTGGGGATTACAATGAGCAGTTCTTC.

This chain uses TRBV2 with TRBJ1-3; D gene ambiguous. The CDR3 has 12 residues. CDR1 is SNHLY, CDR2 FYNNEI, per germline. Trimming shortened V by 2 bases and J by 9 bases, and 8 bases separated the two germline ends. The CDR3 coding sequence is TGTGCCAGCAGTGAAACCCGGGTCACCATATATTTT. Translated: CASSETRVTIYF.

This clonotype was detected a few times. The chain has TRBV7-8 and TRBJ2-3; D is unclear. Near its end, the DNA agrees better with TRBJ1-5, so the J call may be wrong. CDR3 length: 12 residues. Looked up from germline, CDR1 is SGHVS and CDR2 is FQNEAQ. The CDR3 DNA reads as TGTGCCAGCAGCATTAGCACAGATACGCAGCATTTT. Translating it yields CASSISTDTQHF.

CDR3 region: CASSPRLNLEQYF. The DNA of the CDR3 is TGTGCCAGCAGCCCACGGTTAAACCTCGAGCAGTACTTC. The genes are TRBV3-1 and TRBJ2-7; D uncertain. Germline CDR1 reads LGHDT; CDR2 reads YNNKEL (reference sequence). The CDR3 is made up of 13 amino acids. The V end was cut by 4 bases, the J end by 6 bases, with 13 bases between.